One sample yielded the 25 T cell receptor beta chains listed below, sequenced in a study of cytomegalovirus exposure and HLA in healthy donors. The PCR employed 60 Vbeta primers together with 13 Jbeta primers. Generated by immunoSEQ multiplex PCR, the TCRdb table keeps only in-frame clones and is missing some. The sample lists 120,000 to 150,000 clones; around 73% were seen once. Input material: PBMCs. Receptors originate from a female donor in good health and CMV-seronegative.

The chain employs TRBV5-6 and TRBJ1-1; D might be TRBD1 (6 bases). Trimming cost V 3 bases and J 4 bases, with 19 bases left between them. The CDR3 extends over 16 amino acids. Looked up from germline, CDR1 is SGHDT and CDR2 is YYEEEE. CDR3 bases: TGTGCCAGCAGCTCCGCCCCACAGGGTATACTCACTGAAGCTTTCTTT. Translating gives CASSSAPQGILTEAFF. Full variable domain (rest looked up from reference TRBV5-6 and TRBJ1-1): DAGVTQSPTHLIKTRGQQVTLRCSPKSGHDTVSWYQQALGQGPQFIFQYYEEEERQRGNFPDRFSGHQFPNYSSELNVNALLLGDSALYLCASSSAPQGILTEAFFGQGTRLTVV.

The rearrangement links TRBV6-4 to TRBJ2-3, with 8 bases identical to TRBD1. J gave up 4 bases and V 4 bases, and 4 bases lay outside the gene matches. Per the germline V gene, CDR1 is MRHNA and CDR2 is SNTAGT. This CDR3 region has 14 residues. CDR3 loop: CASSGAGGADTQYF. The DNA of the CDR3 is TGTGCCAGCAGTGGAGCAGGGGGCGCAGATACGCAGTATTTT.

This clone came up a few times. This chain joins TRBV15 and TRBJ2-3, with 12 bases matching TRBD2. The CDR3 spans 15 residues. V lost 5 bases, J lost 2 bases, and 2 bases stayed unmatched. Germline V gene sequence: CDR1 LNHNV, CDR2 YYDKDF (reference sequence). The CDR3 sequence is CATSASGGATDTQYF. As DNA, the CDR3 is TGTGCCACCAGCGCTAGCGGGGGGGCCACAGATACGCAGTATTTT.

A remark on this clone: One end of the junction varies from germline; a read error may be responsible. The same CDR3 arises from other DNA sequences in this sample as well. The rearrangement links TRBV25-1 to TRBJ2-3; TRBD2 aligns across 8 bases. The CDR3 has 16 amino acids. CDR1 MGHDK and CDR2 SYGVNS come from the germline V gene. This chain's CDR3 is CASSDFLGSGRDTQYF. For the CDR3, the DNA is TGCGCCAGCAGTGATTTCCTCGGGAGCGGGAGAGATACGCAGTATTTT.

CDR3 loop: CASSDRTSGAYEQYF. In nucleotides, the CDR3 is TGTGCCAGCAGTGACAGGACTAGCGGGGCCTACGAGCAGTACTTC. The chain couples TRBV2 to TRBJ2-7; 12 positions match TRBD2. This CDR3 is built from 15 residues. V was pared by 3 bases and J by 2 bases, with 2 bases of the junction left unmatched. Germline loops: CDR1 SNHLY, CDR2 FYNNEI. Using reference TRBV2 and TRBJ2-7 for the parts outside the CDR3, the full variable domain is EPEVTQTPSHQVTQMGQEVILRCVPISNHLYFYWYRQILGQKVEFLVSFYNNEISEKSEIFDDQFSVERPDGSNFTLKIRSTKLEDSAMYFCASSDRTSGAYEQYFGPGTRLTVT.

The V gene is TRBV12-5, the J gene TRBJ1-5, with D tentatively TRBD1 (5 bases). V dropped 1 base and J dropped 1 base, with 8 bases sitting between them. Germline V gene lookup returns CDR1 LGHNT and CDR2 FRNRAP. This CDR3 comprises 15 residues. In DNA form, the CDR3 reads TGTGCTAGTGGTTTGGACGGACAAAGCAATCAGCCCCAGCATTTT. It codes for CASGLDGQSNQPQHF.

The chain uses TRBV5-1 and TRBJ2-1, with TRBD2 matching over 12 bases. This CDR3 contains 19 residues. Germline V gene lookup returns CDR1 SGHRS and CDR2 YFSETQ. The V and J ends lost 3 bases and 0 bases, in that order; junction bases with no gene match: 10. CDR3 sequence: CASSSTSGSPLSSYNEQFF. In DNA form, the CDR3 reads TGCGCCAGCAGCTCGACTAGCGGGAGTCCCCTGAGCTCCTACAATGAGCAGTTCTTC.

This chain links TRBV7-8 with TRBJ1-5; D is unclear. The V end lost 0 bases, the J end lost 2 bases, and 14 bases lay between the germline ends. CDR3 length: 17 amino acids. Per the germline V gene, CDR1 is SGHVS and CDR2 is FQNEAQ. The CDR3 bases are TGTGCCAGCAGCTTAGCCCTAATTACTAACGGCAATCAGCCCCAGCATTTT. This codes for CASSLALITNGNQPQHF.

The DNA of the CDR3 is TGTGCCAGCAGTCCACGGGTCCTCCATCTTGAGCAGTACTTC. It yields the protein CASSPRVLHLEQYF. The rearrangement joins TRBV6-1 to TRBJ2-7; D call uncertain. V shed 5 bases and J shed 7 bases, with 18 bases lying between them. Per the germline V gene, CDR1 is MNHNS and CDR2 is SASEGT. The CDR3 has 14 residues.

This clone was seen just once. The CDR3 nucleotides are TGTGCCAGCAGCCCTCAACAGGGTCCCTACGAGCAGTACTTC. Protein product: CASSPQQGPYEQYF. The rearrangement joins TRBV7-6 to TRBJ2-7; D is possibly TRBD1 (6 bases). Looked up from germline, CDR1 is SGHVS and CDR2 is FNYEAQ. Trimming removed 5 bases from V and 2 bases from J, with 13 bases in between. The CDR3 runs to 14 residues.

The J gene is TRBJ1-2, the V gene TRBV9; D is undetermined. The length of the CDR3 is 14 residues. Germline assignment: CDR1 SGDLS and CDR2 YYNGEE. The V end lost 0 bases, the J end lost 7 bases, and 13 bases lay between the germline ends. CDR3 residues: CASSVGEGRGGYTF. Written as DNA, the CDR3 is TGTGCCAGCAGCGTAGGGGAGGGCCGTGGTGGCTACACCTTC.

The rearrangement links TRBV30 to TRBJ2-5; possible D gene TRBD2, 5 bases. Trimming took 5 bases from V and 5 from J, leaving 12 bases between them. Germline V gene lookup returns CDR1 GTSNPN and CDR2 SVGIG (reference sequence). This CDR3 has 12 residues. Written as DNA, the CDR3 is TGTGCCTGGCAAGGCGGGCCGGAGACCCAGTACTTC. Residues: CAWQGGPETQYF.

The chain is built from TRBV6-1 and TRBJ1-2, with TRBD1 as a possible D gene (6 bases). CDR3 length: 11 amino acids. V lost 6 bases and J 14 bases, leaving 16 bases between the germline ends. Per the germline V gene, CDR1 is MNHNS and CDR2 is SASEGT. The CDR3 is CASRPTGPWTF. The CDR3 nucleotides read TGTGCCAGCAGACCAACAGGGCCATGGACCTTC.

Regarding this clone: The junction shows a germline mismatch at one end, possibly a read error. This sample includes further DNA sequences coding for the same CDR3. J is TRBJ2-5 and V is TRBV6-1; TRBD2 matches 8 bases. Germline V gives CDR1 MNHNS, CDR2 SASEGT. CDR3 size: 15 residues. CDR3 sequence (DNA): TGCGCCAGCAGTCCTTTAGCGGGGAGCTGGGAGACCCAGTACTTC. Translating it yields CASSPLAGSWETQYF.

This clone was seen more than once but under ten times. The V call is TRBV4-1, the J call TRBJ1-2; D might be TRBD1 (5 bases). Germline-derived CDR1 and CDR2 are MGHRA and YSYEKL. V was clipped by 0 bases and J by 4 bases, with 12 bases between them. The CDR3 consists of 15 residues. The CDR3 nucleotides read TGCGCCAGCAGCCAAGAGGTCAGGGAGGGCTATGGCTACACCTTC. This encodes CASSQEVREGYGYTF.

V usage is TRBV30 and J usage is TRBJ2-5; 10 positions match TRBD2. The J call may be in error: the DNA end matches TRBJ2-7 better. Germline CDR1 reads GTSNPN; CDR2 reads SVGIG (reference sequence). The CDR3 covers 14 residues. The CDR3 region has the DNA TGTGCCTGGAGTGTTGGGACTAGCGCCTACGAGCAGTACTTC. As protein: CAWSVGTSAYEQYF.

The V call is TRBV27, the J call TRBJ1-5; 8 nucleotides align to TRBD1. V lost 4 bases to trimming and J lost 2 bases; unmatched junction nucleotides: 22. Germline CDR1 MNHEY, CDR2 SMNVEV (reference sequence). CDR3 length equals 21 residues. As DNA, the CDR3 is TGTGCCAGCAGTTCGTTCCGATTAGGACAGGGCGGGGTAGGCGGCAATCAGCCCCAGCATTTT. It translates to CASSSFRLGQGGVGGNQPQHF.

This chain connects TRBV7-6 to TRBJ1-6; D may be TRBD1 (5 bases). The V end was cut by 4 bases, the J end by 8 bases, with 18 bases between. Germline V lookup: CDR1 SGHVS, CDR2 FNYEAQ. CDR3 length: 16 amino acids. The CDR3 region is CASSSGRGGSDSPLHF. The CDR3, as DNA: TGTGCCAGCAGCTCGGGGCGGGGGGGGTCGGATTCACCCCTCCACTTT.

V is TRBV7-6 and J is TRBJ1-2; TRBD1 agrees at 8 bases. The CDR3 has 15 amino acids. V was clipped by 6 bases and J by 6 bases; unmatched bases: 12. The germline V gene has CDR1 SGHVS and CDR2 FNYEAQ. CDR3 amino acids: CASSLETGVQDGYTF. Written as DNA, the CDR3 is TGTGCCAGCAGTCTGGAGACAGGGGTTCAAGATGGCTACACCTTC.

This sequence joins TRBV27 and TRBJ2-7; TRBD1 aligns across 7 bases. V shed 5 bases, J shed 1 base, and the junction held 5 bases outside the gene matches. The germline V gene encodes CDR1 MNHEY and CDR2 SMNVEV (reference sequence). This CDR3 contains 14 residues. As DNA, the CDR3 is TGTGCCAGCAGTGGGGCAGGGGGATCCTACGAGCAGTACTTC. Protein product: CASSGAGGSYEQYF.

This chain links TRBV4-1 with TRBJ2-1; TRBD2 agrees at 8 bases. After removal of 0 bases from V and 9 bases from J, the junction contained 10 bases not matched to a gene. CDR3 length equals 16 residues. The V gene's germline CDR1 is MGHRA and CDR2 YSYEKL. The CDR3 coding sequence is TGCGCCAGCAGCCAAGAATGGCTAGCGGGTTCTGCTGAGCAGTTCTTC. Translating gives CASSQEWLAGSAEQFF.

The chain couples TRBV27 to TRBJ1-1; tentative D call: TRBD1 (6 bases). Trimming cost V 2 bases and J 3 bases, with 13 bases left between them. Germline V lookup: CDR1 MNHEY, CDR2 SMNVEV (reference sequence). CDR3 length equals 15 residues. As DNA, the CDR3 is TGTGCCAGCAGTTTAGGGACCGAGGGGGACACTGAAGCTTTCTTT. It codes for CASSLGTEGDTEAFF.

This sequence joins TRBV6-1 and TRBJ1-1; 7 bases align to TRBD1. The CDR3 totals 13 residues. J gave up 10 bases and V 5 bases, and 10 bases lay outside the gene matches. Germline assignment: CDR1 MNHNS and CDR2 SASEGT. The CDR3 spells CASSTTLQGRAFF. DNA of the CDR3: TGTGCCAGCAGTACAACTTTACAGGGGAGAGCTTTCTTT.

The rearrangement links TRBV27 to TRBJ2-7; 7 nucleotides line up with TRBD2. The V gene end was trimmed by 7 bases and the J gene end by 2 bases; junction bases not matched to a gene: 5. The CDR3 length is 13 residues. Per germline, CDR1 MNHEY and CDR2 SMNVEV (reference sequence). Written as DNA, the CDR3 is TGTGCCAGCACCGGGGGGAGTGCCTACGAGCAGTACTTC. This sequence encodes CASTGGSAYEQYF.

The chain joins TRBV28 to TRBJ1-2, with D perhaps matching TRBD1 (5 bases). The V and J ends lost 6 bases and 6 bases respectively, with 17 bases between them. CDR1 MDHEN and CDR2 SYDVKM come from the germline V gene. CDR3 size: 14 residues. For the CDR3, the DNA is TGTGCCAGCAGCGGTTCGGGGGGTTGGCATGGCTACACCTTC. This codes for CASSGSGGWHGYTF.